A single sample gave rise to the 7 T cell receptor beta chains below, sequenced in a study of cytomegalovirus exposure and HLA in healthy donors. In the PCR, 60 Vbeta and 13 Jbeta primers were used. The table came from immunoSEQ multiplex PCR; TCRdb's copy has only in-frame clones and leaves some out. The sample data list 120,000 to 150,000 clones. Specimen: PBMCs. These receptors were taken from a woman younger than 35 in good health and CMV-seronegative.

This rearrangement joins TRBV6-1 to TRBJ1-1; TRBD1 agrees at 10 bases. CDR1 MNHNS and CDR2 SASEGT come from the germline V gene. The J segment lost 11 bases and the V segment lost 2 bases, leaving 17 bases of the junction unmatched. This CDR3 spans 17 amino acids. The CDR3 spells CASSEWTIGDRGLSAFF. CDR3 DNA: TGTGCCAGCAGTGAATGGACTATAGGGGACAGGGGATTATCGGCTTTCTTT.

The V call is TRBV15, the J call TRBJ2-3, with 7 positions matching TRBD2. Germline V CDR1 and CDR2: LNHNV, YYDKDF (reference sequence). With V trimmed by 6 bases and J by 6 bases, 6 bases remained unmatched. The CDR3 has 13 amino acids. The CDR3 protein is CATRGGSGDTQYF. In DNA form, the CDR3 reads TGTGCCACCAGGGGGGGGTCGGGGGATACGCAGTATTTT.

The chain is built from TRBV11-2 and TRBJ1-3; TRBD1 agrees at 7 bases. Trimming took 2 bases from V and 0 from J; bases not matched to a gene: 7. CDR3 length equals 17 residues. The germline V gene encodes CDR1 SGHAT and CDR2 FQNNGV. The chain's CDR3 is CASSLKQGLTSGNTIYF. Written as DNA, the CDR3 is TGTGCCAGCAGCTTAAAACAGGGGTTAACCTCTGGAAACACCATATATTTT.

The chain is built from TRBV11-3 and TRBJ2-7; D is perhaps TRBD1 (5 bases). There are 14 residues in the CDR3. V was trimmed by 1 base and J by 2 bases, leaving 9 bases between them. From germline, CDR1 is SGHNT and CDR2 YENEEA. Written as DNA, the CDR3 is TGTGCCAGCAGCTTAGGCGACAGAACCTACGAGCAGTACGTC. Protein product: CASSLGDRTYEQYV.

This chain links TRBV7-8 with TRBJ1-3; the D is unclear. Germline values: CDR1 SGHVS, CDR2 FQNEAQ. V gave up 5 bases and J gave up 5 bases, with 19 bases separating them. The CDR3 contains 16 residues. The CDR3 sequence: CASSRNRVVGRNTIYF. The CDR3 DNA follows: TGTGCCAGCAGCAGGAACCGGGTGGTCGGGAGAAACACCATATATTTT.

This sequence joins TRBV12-5 and TRBJ1-3; TRBD1 agrees at 9 bases. Looked up from germline, CDR1 is LGHNT and CDR2 is FRNRAP. The ends lost 2 bases at V and 1 base at J; junction bases unmatched: 3. The CDR3 sequence is 16 residues long. Here the CDR3 reads CASGLSGQGSGNTIYF. Written as DNA, the CDR3 is TGTGCTAGTGGTTTGTCGGGACAGGGATCTGGAAACACCATATATTTT.

The chain is built from TRBV7-6 and TRBJ2-1, with D maybe TRBD1 (6 bases). Trimming shortened V by 1 base and J by 0 bases, and 7 bases separated the two germline ends. The CDR3 length is 15 residues. CDR1 SGHVS and CDR2 FNYEAQ come from the germline V gene. CDR3 residues: CASSLETGSYNEQFF. The CDR3, as DNA: TGTGCCAGCAGCTTAGAGACAGGCTCCTACAATGAGCAGTTCTTC.